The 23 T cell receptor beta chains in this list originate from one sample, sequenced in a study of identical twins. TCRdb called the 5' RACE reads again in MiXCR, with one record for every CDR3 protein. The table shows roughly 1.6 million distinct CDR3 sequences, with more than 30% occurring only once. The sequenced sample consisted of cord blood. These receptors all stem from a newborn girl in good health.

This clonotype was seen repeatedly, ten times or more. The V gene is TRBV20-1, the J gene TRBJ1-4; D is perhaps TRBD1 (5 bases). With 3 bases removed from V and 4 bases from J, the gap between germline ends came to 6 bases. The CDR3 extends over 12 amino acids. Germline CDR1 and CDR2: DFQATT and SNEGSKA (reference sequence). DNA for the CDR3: TGCAGTGCTAGGGACAATAATGAAAAACTGTTTTTT. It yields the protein CSARDNNEKLFF.

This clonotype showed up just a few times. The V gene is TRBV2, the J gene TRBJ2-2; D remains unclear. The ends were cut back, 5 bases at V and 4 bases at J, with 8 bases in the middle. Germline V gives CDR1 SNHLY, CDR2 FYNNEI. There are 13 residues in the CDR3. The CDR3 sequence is CASSRTFTGELFF. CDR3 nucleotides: TGTGCCAGCAGTCGCACATTCACCGGGGAGCTGTTTTTT.

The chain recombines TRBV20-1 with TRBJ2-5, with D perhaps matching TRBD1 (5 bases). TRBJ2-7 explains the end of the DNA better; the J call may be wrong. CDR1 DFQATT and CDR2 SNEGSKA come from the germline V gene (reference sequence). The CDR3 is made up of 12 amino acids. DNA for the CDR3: TGCAGTGCTAGACAGGGCGTAAACGAGCAGTACTTC. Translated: CSARQGVNEQYF.

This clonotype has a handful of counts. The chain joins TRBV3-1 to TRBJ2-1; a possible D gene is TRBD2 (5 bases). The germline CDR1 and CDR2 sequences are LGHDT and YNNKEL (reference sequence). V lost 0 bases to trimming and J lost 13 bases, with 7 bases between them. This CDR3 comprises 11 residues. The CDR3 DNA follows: TGTGCCAGCAGCCAAGAGAGCGGCCAGTTCTTC. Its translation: CASSQESGQFF.

CDR3 sequence: CASSRDTSGRYNEQFF. The CDR3 bases are TGTGCCAGCAGTAGGGATACTAGCGGGAGGTACAATGAGCAGTTCTTC. The chain uses TRBV6-5 and TRBJ2-1; the match to TRBD2 covers 12 bases. In germline, CDR1 is MNHEY, CDR2 SVGAGI. This CDR3 has 16 residues. J gave up 4 bases and V 5 bases, and 6 bases lay outside the gene matches.

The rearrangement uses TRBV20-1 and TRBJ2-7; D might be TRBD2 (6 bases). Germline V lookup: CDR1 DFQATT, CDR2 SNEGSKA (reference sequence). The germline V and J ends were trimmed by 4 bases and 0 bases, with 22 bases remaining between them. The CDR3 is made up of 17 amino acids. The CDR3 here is CSATRQGPTSLSYEQYF. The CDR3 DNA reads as TGCAGTGCTACCAGGCAGGGCCCGACTAGTCTCTCCTACGAGCAGTACTTC.

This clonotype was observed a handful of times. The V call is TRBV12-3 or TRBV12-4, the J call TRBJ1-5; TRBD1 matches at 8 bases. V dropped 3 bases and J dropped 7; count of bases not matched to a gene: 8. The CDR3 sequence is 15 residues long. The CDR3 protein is CASSFWLTGDQPQHF. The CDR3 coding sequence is TGTGCCAGCAGTTTCTGGCTGACAGGGGACCAGCCCCAGCATTTT.

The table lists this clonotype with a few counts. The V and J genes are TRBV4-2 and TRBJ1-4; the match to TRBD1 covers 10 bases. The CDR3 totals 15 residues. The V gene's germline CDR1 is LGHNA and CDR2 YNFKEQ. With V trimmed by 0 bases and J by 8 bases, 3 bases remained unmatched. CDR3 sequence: CASSQDGQGVEKLFF. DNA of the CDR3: TGTGCCAGCAGCCAAGATGGACAGGGGGTGGAAAAACTGTTTTTT.

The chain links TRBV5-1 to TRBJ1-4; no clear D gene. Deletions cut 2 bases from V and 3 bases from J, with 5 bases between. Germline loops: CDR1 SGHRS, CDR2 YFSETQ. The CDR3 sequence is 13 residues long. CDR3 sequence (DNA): TGCGCCAGCAGCTTAATGGCTAATGAAAAACTGTTTTTT. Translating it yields CASSLMANEKLFF.

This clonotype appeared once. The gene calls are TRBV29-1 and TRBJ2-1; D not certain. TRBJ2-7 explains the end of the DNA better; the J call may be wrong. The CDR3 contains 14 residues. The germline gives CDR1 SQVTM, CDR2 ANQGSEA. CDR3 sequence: CSVDRQSSYNEQYF. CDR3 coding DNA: TGCAGCGTTGACCGCCAAAGCTCCTACAATGAGCAGTACTTC.

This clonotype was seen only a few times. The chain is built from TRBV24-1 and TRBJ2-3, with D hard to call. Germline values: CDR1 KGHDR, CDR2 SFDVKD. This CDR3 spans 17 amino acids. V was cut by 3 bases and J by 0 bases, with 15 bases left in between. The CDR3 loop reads CATSDRTSIYSTDTQYF. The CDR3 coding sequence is TGTGCCACCAGTGATAGGACGTCTATCTACAGCACAGATACGCAGTATTTT.

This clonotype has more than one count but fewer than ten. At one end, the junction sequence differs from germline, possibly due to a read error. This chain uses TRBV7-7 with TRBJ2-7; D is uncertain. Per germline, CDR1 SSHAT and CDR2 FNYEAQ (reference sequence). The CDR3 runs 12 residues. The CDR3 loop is CASSSQYYEQYF. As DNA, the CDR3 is TGTGCTAGCAGCTCCCAGTACTACGAGCAGTACTTC. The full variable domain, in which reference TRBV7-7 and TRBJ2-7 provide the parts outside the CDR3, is GAGVSQSPRYKVTKRGQDVTLRCDPISSHATLYWYQQALGQGPEFLTYFNYEAQPDKSGLPSDRFSAERPEGSISTLTIQRTEQRDSAMYRCASSSQYYEQYFGPGTRLTVT.

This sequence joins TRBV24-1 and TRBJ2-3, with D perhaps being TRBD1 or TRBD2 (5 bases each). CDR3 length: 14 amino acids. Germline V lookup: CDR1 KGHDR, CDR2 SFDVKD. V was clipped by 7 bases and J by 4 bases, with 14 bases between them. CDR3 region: CATSDGLRADTQYF. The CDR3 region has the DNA TGTGCCACCAGCGATGGACTCAGGGCAGATACGCAGTATTTT.

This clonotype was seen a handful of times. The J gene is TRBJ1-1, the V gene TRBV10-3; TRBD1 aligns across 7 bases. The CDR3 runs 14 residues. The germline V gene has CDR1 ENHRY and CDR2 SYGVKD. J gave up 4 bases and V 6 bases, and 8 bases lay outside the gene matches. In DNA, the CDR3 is TGTGCCATCAGCGTGACAGGGCGGGCCACTGAAGCTTTCTTT. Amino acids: CAISVTGRATEAFF.

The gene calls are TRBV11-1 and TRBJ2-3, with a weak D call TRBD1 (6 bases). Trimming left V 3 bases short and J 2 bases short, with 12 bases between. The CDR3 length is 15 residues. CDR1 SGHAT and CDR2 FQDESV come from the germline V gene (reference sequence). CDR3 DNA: TGTGCCAGCAGCTTCAGGGGTTCGAACACAGATACGCAGTATTTT. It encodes CASSFRGSNTDTQYF.

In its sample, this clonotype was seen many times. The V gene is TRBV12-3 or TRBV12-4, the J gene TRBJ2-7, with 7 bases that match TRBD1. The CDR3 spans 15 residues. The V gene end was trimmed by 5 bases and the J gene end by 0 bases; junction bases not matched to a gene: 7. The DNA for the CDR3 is TGTGCCAGCAGTCCGAGGACAGGCGGCTCCTACGAGCAGTACTTC. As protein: CASSPRTGGSYEQYF.

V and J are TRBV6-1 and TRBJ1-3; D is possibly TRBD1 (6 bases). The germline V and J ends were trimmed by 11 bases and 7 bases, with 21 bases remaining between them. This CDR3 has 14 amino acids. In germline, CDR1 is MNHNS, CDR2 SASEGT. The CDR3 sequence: CAGGNRVKRNTIYF. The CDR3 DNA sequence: TGTGCCGGGGGAAACAGGGTGAAGAGGAACACCATATATTTT.

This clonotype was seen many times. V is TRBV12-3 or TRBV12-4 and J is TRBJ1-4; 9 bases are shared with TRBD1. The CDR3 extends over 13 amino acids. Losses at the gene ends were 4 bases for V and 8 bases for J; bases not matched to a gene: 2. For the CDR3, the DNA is TGTGCCAGCAGTTCGGACAGGGGCGAAAAACTGTTTTTT. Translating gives CASSSDRGEKLFF.

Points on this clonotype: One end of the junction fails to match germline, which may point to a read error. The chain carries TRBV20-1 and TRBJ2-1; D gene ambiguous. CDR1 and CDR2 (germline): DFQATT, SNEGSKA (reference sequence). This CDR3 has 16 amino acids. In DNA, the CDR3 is TGCAGTGCCAGAGATCCCAGACCACCATCCTACAATGAGCAGTTCTTC. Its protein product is CSARDPRPPSYNEQFF.

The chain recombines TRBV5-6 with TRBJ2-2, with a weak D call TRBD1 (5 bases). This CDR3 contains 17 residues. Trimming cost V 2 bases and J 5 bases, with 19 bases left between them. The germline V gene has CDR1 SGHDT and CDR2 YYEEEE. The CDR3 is CASSLDSIPSRTGELFF. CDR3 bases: TGTGCCAGCAGCTTAGACAGTATCCCTTCGAGGACCGGGGAGCTGTTTTTT.

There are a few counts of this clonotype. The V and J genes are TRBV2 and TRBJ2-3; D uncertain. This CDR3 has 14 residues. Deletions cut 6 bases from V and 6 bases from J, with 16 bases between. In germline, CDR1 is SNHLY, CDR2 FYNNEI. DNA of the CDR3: TGTGCCAGCAGGGCCCGACCCAACCTTGATACGCAGTATTTT. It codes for CASRARPNLDTQYF.

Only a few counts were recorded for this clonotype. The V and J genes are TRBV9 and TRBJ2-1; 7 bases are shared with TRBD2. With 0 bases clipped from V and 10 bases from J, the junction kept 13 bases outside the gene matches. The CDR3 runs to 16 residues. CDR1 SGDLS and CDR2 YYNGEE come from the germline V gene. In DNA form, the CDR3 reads TGTGCCAGCAGCGTAGCTACGGGGACGGGGGGTACAGAGCAGTTCTTC. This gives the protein CASSVATGTGGTEQFF.

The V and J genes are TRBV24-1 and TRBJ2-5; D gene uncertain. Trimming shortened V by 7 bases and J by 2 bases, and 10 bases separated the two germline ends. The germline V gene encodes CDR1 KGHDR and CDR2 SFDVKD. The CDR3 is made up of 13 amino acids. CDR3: CATSHGAQETQYF. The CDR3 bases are TGTGCCACCAGCCATGGCGCACAAGAGACCCAGTACTTC.